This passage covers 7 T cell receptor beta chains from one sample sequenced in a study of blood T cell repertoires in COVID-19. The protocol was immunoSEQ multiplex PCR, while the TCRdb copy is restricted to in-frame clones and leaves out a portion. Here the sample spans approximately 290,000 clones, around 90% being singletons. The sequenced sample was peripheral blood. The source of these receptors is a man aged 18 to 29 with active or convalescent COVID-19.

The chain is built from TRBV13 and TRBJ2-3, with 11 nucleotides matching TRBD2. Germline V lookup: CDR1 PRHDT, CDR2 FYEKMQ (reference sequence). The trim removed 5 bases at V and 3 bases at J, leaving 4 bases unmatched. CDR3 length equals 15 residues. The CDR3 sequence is CASSISGGATDTQYF. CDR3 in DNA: TGTGCCAGCAGCATTAGCGGGGGGGCGACAGATACGCAGTATTTT.

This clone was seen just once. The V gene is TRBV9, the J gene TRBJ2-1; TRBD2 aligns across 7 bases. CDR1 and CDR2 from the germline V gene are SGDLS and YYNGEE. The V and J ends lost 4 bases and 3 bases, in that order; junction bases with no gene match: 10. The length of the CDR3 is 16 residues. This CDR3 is CASSPFQGGYYNEQFF. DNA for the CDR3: TGTGCCAGCAGCCCCTTCCAGGGAGGGTACTACAATGAGCAGTTCTTC.

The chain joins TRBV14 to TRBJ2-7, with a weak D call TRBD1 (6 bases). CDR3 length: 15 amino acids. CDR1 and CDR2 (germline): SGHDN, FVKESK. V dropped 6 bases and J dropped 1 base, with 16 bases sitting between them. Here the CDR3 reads CASSDRDTYSYEQYF. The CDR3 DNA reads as TGTGCCAGCAGTGACCGGGACACGTATTCCTACGAGCAGTACTTC.

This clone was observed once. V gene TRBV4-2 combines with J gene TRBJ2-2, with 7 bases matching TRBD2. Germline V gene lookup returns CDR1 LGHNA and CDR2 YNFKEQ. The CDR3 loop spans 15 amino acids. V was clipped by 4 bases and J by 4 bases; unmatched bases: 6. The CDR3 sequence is CASSLGLVFTGELFF. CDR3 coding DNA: TGTGCCAGCAGCCTTGGACTAGTGTTCACCGGGGAGCTGTTTTTT.

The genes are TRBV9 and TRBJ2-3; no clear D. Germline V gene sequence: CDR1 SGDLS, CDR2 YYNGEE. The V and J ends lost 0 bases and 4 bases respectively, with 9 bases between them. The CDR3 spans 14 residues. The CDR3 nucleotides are TGTGCCAGCAGCGTAGCAGGTTGGGCAGATACGCAGTATTTT. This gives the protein CASSVAGWADTQYF.

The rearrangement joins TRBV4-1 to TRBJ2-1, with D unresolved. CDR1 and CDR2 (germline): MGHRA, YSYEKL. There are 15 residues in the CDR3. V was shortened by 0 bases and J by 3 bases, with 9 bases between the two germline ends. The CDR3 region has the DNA TGCGCCAGCAGCCAAGATCCATCAGGCTACAATGAGCAGTTCTTC. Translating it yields CASSQDPSGYNEQFF.

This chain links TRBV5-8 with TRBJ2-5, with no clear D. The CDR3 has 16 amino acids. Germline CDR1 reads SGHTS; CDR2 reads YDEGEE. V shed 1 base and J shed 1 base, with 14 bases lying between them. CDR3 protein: CASSLTLQATQETQYF. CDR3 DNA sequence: TGTGCCAGCAGCTTGACGCTGCAGGCCACCCAAGAGACCCAGTACTTC.